This T cell receptor (beta chain) was identified during a study of blood T cell repertoires in COVID-19. About the research overall: Samples representing acute and convalescent COVID-19 were sourced from the United States, Italy and Spain.

Germline loops: CDR1 SNHLY, CDR2 FYNNEI. V was pared by 3 bases and J by 10 bases, with 7 bases between. This CDR3 is 12 amino acids long. Ages ranged from about 18 to 89 years, with residence in 24 US areas. Two negative PCRs, clearance, or symptom resolution had been documented for recovered Cohort 3 donors. Under the authors' procedure: Estimation of nucleated cell counts was performed using reference gene primer amplification. The table came from immunoSEQ multiplex PCR; TCRdb's copy has only in-frame clones and leaves some out. The V and J calls and clone size were taken over from that table, and D and trimming were inferred from the DNA. This repertoire shows some 400,000 clones, more than 70% found once; its top ten account for approximately 1.3%.

The TCR originated in a man younger than 45 who had recovered from COVID-19. Source material: PBMCs or T cells enriched from blood (not recorded which). The chain has TRBV2 and TRBJ1-6; D is undetermined. CDR3 loop: CASSEGGSPLHF. DNA of the CDR3: TGTGCCAGCAGTGAGGGAGGGTCACCCCTCCACTTT.